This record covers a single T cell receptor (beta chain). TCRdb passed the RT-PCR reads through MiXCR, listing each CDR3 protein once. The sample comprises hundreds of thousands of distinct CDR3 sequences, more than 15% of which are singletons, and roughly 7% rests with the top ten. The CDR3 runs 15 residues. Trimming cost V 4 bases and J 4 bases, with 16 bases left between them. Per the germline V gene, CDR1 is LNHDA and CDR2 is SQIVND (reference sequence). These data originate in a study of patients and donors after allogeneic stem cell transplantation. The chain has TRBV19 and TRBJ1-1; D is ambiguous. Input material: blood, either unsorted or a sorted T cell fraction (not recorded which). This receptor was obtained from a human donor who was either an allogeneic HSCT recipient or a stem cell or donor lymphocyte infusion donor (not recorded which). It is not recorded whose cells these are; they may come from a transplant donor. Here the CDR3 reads CASSRGGGRPTEAFF. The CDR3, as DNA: TGTGCCAGTAGTAGAGGCGGCGGCAGGCCCACTGAAGCTTTCTTT. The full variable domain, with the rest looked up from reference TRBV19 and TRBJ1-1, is DGGITQSPKYLFRKEGQNVTLSCEQNLNHDAMYWYRQDPGQGLRLIYYSQIVNDFQKGDIAEGYSVSREKKESFPLTVTSAQKNPTAFYLCASSRGGGRPTEAFFGQGTRLTVV.